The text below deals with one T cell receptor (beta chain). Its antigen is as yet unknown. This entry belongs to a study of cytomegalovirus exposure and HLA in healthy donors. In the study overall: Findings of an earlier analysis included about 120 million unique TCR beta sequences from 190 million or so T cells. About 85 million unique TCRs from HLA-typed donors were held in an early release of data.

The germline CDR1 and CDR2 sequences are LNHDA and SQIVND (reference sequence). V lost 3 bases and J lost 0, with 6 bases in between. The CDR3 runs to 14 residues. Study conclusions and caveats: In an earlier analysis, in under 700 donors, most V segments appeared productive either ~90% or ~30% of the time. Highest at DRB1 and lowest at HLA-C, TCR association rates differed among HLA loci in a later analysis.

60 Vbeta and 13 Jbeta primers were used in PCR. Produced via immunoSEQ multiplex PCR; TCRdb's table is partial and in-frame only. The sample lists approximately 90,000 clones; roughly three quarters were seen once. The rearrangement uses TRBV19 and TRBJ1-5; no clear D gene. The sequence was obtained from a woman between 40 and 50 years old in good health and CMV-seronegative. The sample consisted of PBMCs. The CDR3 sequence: CASSIGNSNQPQHF. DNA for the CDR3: TGTGCCAGTAGTATCGGGAATAGCAATCAGCCCCAGCATTTT.